The TCR beta chain under discussion was sequenced for a study of T cells in tumors after PD-1 blockade. Study-wide background: No patient had prior checkpoint blockade, systemic immunosuppression, or radiotherapy within 4 weeks. Daily vismodegib 150 mg continued in a subset of anti-PD-1-treated patients. Study conclusions and caveats: After therapy, most expanded exhausted CD8+ clones were absent pre-treatment, suggesting clonal replacement. In squamous cell carcinoma, over 40% of expanded exhausted clones were novel.

This clone turned up a few times. Its antigen is still unknown. CDR3 size: 16 residues. Germline assignment: CDR1 SGHNT and CDR2 YENEEA. The J segment lost 2 bases and the V segment lost 2 bases, leaving 0 bases of the junction unmatched. Using immunoSEQ multiplex PCR, the repertoire was profiled, and TCRdb retains in-frame clones only, with some absent. Of 5,000 or so clones in the sample, around 64% were seen once. The clonotype originates from a human donor with cutaneous squamous cell carcinoma. Source: tumor tissue, taken before anti-PD-1 treatment. The J gene is TRBJ2-1, the V gene TRBV11-3; 13 bases agree with TRBD2. The CDR3 sequence: CASSLTSGGAYNEQFF. The DNA of the CDR3 is TGTGCCAGCAGCTTAACTAGCGGGGGGGCCTACAATGAGCAGTTCTTC. Complete variable domain (other parts from reference TRBV11-3 and TRBJ2-1): EAGVVQSPRYKIIEKKQPVAFWCNPISGHNTLYWYLQNLGQGPELLIRYENEEAVDDSQLPKDRFSAERLKGVDSTLKIQPAELGDSAVYLCASSLTSGGAYNEQFFGPGTRLTVL.